These T cell receptor beta chains were read from a single sample in a study of cytomegalovirus exposure and HLA in healthy donors. Using immunoSEQ multiplex PCR, the repertoire was profiled, and TCRdb retains in-frame clones only, with some absent. This sample has 130,000 or so clones; roughly 73% occur once, and the top ten carry around 3.2%. The sequenced material came from PBMCs. Receptor source: a man aged 35 to 55 in good health and CMV-seronegative. CDR3s include the opening cysteine and the closing phenylalanine or tryptophan. D genes are given only for firm matches. Not all rows give a size; the values are once, few, many and, for expanded clones, a class.

abundance	v_gene	j_gene	d_gene	CDR3nt	CDR3aa
.	TRBV6-6	TRBJ1-1	.	TGTGCCAGCAGGGGGCCCGGTGGTAGAAATGAAGCTTTCTTT	CASRGPGGRNEAFF
medium-sized	TRBV9	TRBJ1-2	.	TGTGCCAGCAGCGTAGGGGGGGGCCCACACTATGGCTACACCTTC	CASSVGGGPHYGYTF
once	TRBV4-1	TRBJ1-6	.	TGCGCCAGCAGCCACCTGTTCCCGAGCTCCTATAATTCACCCCTCCACTTT	CASSHLFPSSYNSPLHF
.	TRBV2	TRBJ1-5	.	TGTGCCAGCAGCCCCGAGCGGGGCAATCAGCCCCAGCATTTT	CASSPERGNQPQHF
.	TRBV7-3	TRBJ1-2	.	TGTGCCAGCAGCTTAAGGGGCCAGGGCCCACTCTATGGCTACACCTTC	CASSLRGQGPLYGYTF
.	TRBV29-1	TRBJ2-1	.	TGCAGCGTTGAATACAGGGAAAATGAGCAGTTCTTC	CSVEYRENEQFF
.	TRBV21-1	TRBJ1-5	.	TGTGCCAGCGCGATGCAGGGGATTAGCAATCAGCCCCAGCATTTT	CASAMQGISNQPQHF
.	TRBV15	TRBJ2-1	.	TGTGCCACCAGCAGGGAGAGCAGCGGGTTAGCCTACAATGAGCAGTTCTTC	CATSRESSGLAYNEQFF
.	TRBV5-1	TRBJ1-2	.	TGCGCCAGCAGCTTGGAAGAGGCCTCCTATGGCTACACCTTC	CASSLEEASYGYTF
.	TRBV19	TRBJ1-5	TRBD1	TGTGCCAGTAGTCCGGACAGGGGAAATCAGCCCCAGCATTTT	CASSPDRGNQPQHF
.	TRBV19	TRBJ2-3	.	TGTGCCAGTAGCGTCCGCGCAGATACGCAGTATTTT	CASSVRADTQYF
.	TRBV11-2	TRBJ2-1	TRBD1	TGTGCCAGCAGCCTCTTGACAGGGTGGGAGCAGTTCTTC	CASSLLTGWEQFF
.	TRBV10-3	TRBJ1-5	TRBD1	TGTGCCATCGGACAGGGATACGGCAATCAGCCCCAGCATTTT	CAIGQGYGNQPQHF
.	TRBV29-1	TRBJ2-1	TRBD2	TGCAGCGTGGGCGCTACCGACACGGGGGGGTTCTTC	CSVGATDTGGFF
.	TRBV29-1	TRBJ2-3	.	TGCAGCGTTGAAGGGGCCTTCAGCACAGATACGCAGTATTTT	CSVEGAFSTDTQYF
.	TRBV11-2	TRBJ1-1	.	TGTGCCAGCAGCTTAGGGGCCACTGAAGCTTTCTTT	CASSLGATEAFF
.	TRBV27	TRBJ2-6	.	TGTGCCAGCACCGACGGGGGCTCTGGGGCCAACGTCCTGACTTTC	CASTDGGSGANVLTF
few	TRBV18	TRBJ2-3	.	TGTGCCAGCTCACCAAAGGCAGGGGCAGATACGCAGTATTTT	CASSPKAGADTQYF
few	TRBV6-6	TRBJ2-7	.	TGTGCCAGCAGTTACATTCGGCGGGGTGGGTACGAGCAGTACTTC	CASSYIRRGGYEQYF
.	TRBV7-9	TRBJ2-1	TRBD1	TGTGCCAGCACCCCCGCGACAGGGGAAGGCCCCTACAATGAGCAGTTCTTC	CASTPATGEGPYNEQFF
.	TRBV5-6	TRBJ1-1	TRBD1	TGTGCCAGCAGCTTATACAGGGGGCTGGGAACTGAAGCTTTCTTT	CASSLYRGLGTEAFF
.	TRBV2	TRBJ1-6	.	TGTGCCAGCAGCAGTATGGGAGCGGCTACCTCACCCCTCCACTTT	CASSSMGAATSPLHF
once	TRBV7-9	TRBJ2-3	.	TGTGCCAGCAGCTTGTCCCCTCCGGGGACACAAAGCACAGATACGCAGTATTTT	CASSLSPPGTQSTDTQYF
.	TRBV9	TRBJ2-1	TRBD2	TGTGCCAGCAGCGCAAGCGGGAGCTCCTACAATGAGCAGTTCTTC	CASSASGSSYNEQFF
.	TRBV18	TRBJ2-2	.	TGTGCCAGCTCACCACCCAACGGGGAGCTGTTTTTT	CASSPPNGELFF
.	TRBV19	TRBJ2-6	TRBD1	TGTGCCAGTAGTATTCAAGCGGCCGGGACAGCTGGGGCCAACGTCCTGACTTTC	CASSIQAAGTAGANVLTF
once	TRBV7-2	TRBJ1-4	.	TGTGCCAGCAGCTATAGACAGACTAATGAAAAACTGTTTTTT	CASSYRQTNEKLFF
once	TRBV28	TRBJ1-4	.	TGTGCCAGCCGAAGGTGGGGGGGAGCAACTAATGAAAAACTGTTTTTT	CASRRWGGATNEKLFF
.	TRBV18	TRBJ1-1	.	TGTGCCAGCTCACCCCCCTCGAAAAAAAAGACTAACACTGAAGCTTTCTTT	CASSPPSKKKTNTEAFF
.	TRBV25-1	TRBJ1-1	TRBD1	TGTGCCAGCAGTGAAGACAGGGGCATTACTTTCTTT	CASSEDRGITFF
.	TRBV5-1	TRBJ2-3	TRBD2	TGCGCCAGCAGCTTGCCTAGCGGAGATACGCAGTATTTT	CASSLPSGDTQYF
.	TRBV2	TRBJ1-1	.	TGTGCCAGTCCAGGGGCGGGGGCGGGGTGGGAAGCTTTCTTT	CASPGAGAGWEAFF
.	TRBV5-4	TRBJ2-2	.	TGTGCCAGCAGGGAGTCGTCAGAGGGGAACACCGGGGAGCTGTTTTTT	CASRESSEGNTGELFF
few	TRBV27	TRBJ1-1	.	TGTGCCAGCGGCAGGACAGTAGACACTGAAGCTTTCTTT	CASGRTVDTEAFF
.	TRBV11-1	TRBJ2-7	.	TGTGCCAGCAGCCAACAGTCCTACGAGCAGTACTTC	CASSQQSYEQYF
.	TRBV19	TRBJ1-6	.	TGTGCCAGTCGCCGCGAACAGCCAAATTCACCCCTCCACTTT	CASRREQPNSPLHF
.	TRBV2	TRBJ1-6	.	TGTGCCAGCAGTGATCAGGGTTCGAATTCACCCCTCCACTTT	CASSDQGSNSPLHF
.	TRBV11-2	TRBJ1-2	.	TGTGCCAGCAGCTTCCGCCCAGGGCCTCATGGCTACACCTTC	CASSFRPGPHGYTF
.	TRBV4-2	TRBJ2-7	TRBD1	TGTGCCAGCAGCCAATTGTTCCGGGACAGGACCTACGAGCAGTACTTC	CASSQLFRDRTYEQYF
.	TRBV2	TRBJ2-5	.	TGTGCCAGCAGTGATCAGGTTCGGGAAGACAGGCCCAGGGAGACCCAGTACTTC	CASSDQVREDRPRETQYF
.	TRBV7-9	TRBJ2-5	TRBD1	TGTGCCAGCAGCTCCCGACAGGGGTCGGAAGGAGAGACCCAGTACTTC	CASSSRQGSEGETQYF
few	TRBV10-3	TRBJ1-1	.	TGTGCCATCAAGGCGGAGAACACTGAAGCTTTCTTT	CAIKAENTEAFF